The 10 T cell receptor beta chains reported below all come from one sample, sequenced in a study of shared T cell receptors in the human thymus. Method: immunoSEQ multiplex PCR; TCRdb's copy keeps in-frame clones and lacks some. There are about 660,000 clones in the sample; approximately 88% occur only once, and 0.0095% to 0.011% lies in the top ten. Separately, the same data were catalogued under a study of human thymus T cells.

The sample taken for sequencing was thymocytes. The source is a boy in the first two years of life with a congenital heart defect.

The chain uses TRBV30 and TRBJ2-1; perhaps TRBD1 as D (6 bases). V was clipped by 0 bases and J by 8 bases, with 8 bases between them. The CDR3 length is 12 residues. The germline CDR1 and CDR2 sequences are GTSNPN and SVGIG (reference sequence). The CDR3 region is CAWSVPGDEQFF. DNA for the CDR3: TGTGCCTGGAGTGTTCCAGGGGATGAGCAGTTCTTC.

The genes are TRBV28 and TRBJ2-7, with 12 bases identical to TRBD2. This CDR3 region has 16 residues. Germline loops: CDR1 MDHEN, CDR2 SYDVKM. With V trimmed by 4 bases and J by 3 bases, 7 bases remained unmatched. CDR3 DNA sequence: TGTGCCAGCAGTTCTCTAGCGGGAGGGAGGGGCTACGAGCAGTACTTC. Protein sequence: CASSSLAGGRGYEQYF.

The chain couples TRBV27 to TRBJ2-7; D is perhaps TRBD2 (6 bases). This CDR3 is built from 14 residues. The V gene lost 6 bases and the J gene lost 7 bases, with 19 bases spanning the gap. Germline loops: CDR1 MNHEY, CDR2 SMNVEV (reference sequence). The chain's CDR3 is CASRPAGIRREQYF. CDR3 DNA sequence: TGTGCCAGCAGGCCCGCGGGGATCCGGAGGGAGCAGTACTTC.

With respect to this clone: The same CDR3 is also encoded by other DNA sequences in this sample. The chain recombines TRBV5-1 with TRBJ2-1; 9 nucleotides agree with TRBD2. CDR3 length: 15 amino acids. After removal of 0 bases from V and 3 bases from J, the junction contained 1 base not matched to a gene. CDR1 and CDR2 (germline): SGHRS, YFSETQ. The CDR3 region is CASSLGLADYNEQFF. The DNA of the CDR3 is TGCGCCAGCAGCTTGGGACTAGCGGACTACAATGAGCAGTTCTTC.

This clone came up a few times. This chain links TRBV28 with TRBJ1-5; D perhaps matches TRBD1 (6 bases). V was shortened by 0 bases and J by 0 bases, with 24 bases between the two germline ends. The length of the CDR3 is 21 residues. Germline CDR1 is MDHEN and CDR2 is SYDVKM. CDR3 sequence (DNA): TGTGCCAGCAGTTTATGCAAAGGGATGATACAGGGCGGATATAGCAATCAGCCCCAGCATTTT. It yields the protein CASSLCKGMIQGGYSNQPQHF.

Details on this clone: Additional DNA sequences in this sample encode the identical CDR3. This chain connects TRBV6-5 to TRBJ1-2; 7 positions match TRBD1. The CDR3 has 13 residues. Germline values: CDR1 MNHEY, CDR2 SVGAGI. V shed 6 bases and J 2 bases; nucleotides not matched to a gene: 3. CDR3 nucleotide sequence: TGTGCCAGCAGCCGGGACAGCAACTATGGCTACACCTTC. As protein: CASSRDSNYGYTF.

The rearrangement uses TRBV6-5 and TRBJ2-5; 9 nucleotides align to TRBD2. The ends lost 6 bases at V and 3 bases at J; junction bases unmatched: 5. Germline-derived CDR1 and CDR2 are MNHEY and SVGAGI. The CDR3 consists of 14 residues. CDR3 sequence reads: CASSQRTSEETQYF. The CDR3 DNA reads TGTGCCAGCAGCCAACGGACTAGCGAAGAGACCCAGTACTTC.

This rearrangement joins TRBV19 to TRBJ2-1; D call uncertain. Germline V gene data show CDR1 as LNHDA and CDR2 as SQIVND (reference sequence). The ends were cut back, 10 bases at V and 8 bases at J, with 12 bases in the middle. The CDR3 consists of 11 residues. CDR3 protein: CAIDSADEQFF. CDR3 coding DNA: TGTGCCATTGATTCGGCGGATGAGCAGTTCTTC.

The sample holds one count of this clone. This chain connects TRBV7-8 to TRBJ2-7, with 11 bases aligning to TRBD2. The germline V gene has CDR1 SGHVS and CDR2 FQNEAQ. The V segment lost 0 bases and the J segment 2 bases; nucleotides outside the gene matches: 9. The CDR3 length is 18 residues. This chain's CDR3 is CASSLAGLADPGPYEQYF. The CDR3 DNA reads TGTGCCAGCAGCTTAGCGGGACTAGCGGACCCTGGGCCCTACGAGCAGTACTTC.

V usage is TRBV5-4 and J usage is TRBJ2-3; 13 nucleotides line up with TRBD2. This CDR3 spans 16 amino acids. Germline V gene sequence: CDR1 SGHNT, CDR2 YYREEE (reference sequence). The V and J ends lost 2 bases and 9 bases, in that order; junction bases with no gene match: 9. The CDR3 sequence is CASSFTSGRGSLTQYF. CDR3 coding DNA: TGTGCCAGCAGCTTTACTAGCGGGAGGGGGTCACTAACGCAGTATTTT.